One and the same sample provided the 22 T cell receptor beta chains below, sequenced in a study of cytomegalovirus exposure and HLA in healthy donors. The repertoire was sequenced with immunoSEQ multiplex PCR; TCRdb's copy has only in-frame clones and lacks some. The table includes 130,000 to 150,000 clones, 85% to 90% detected once. The sample consisted of PBMCs. These receptors came from a woman aged 25 to 39 in good health and CMV-seropositive.

This clone was observed a single time. The chain employs TRBV20-1 and TRBJ2-4, with unresolved D. Trimming cost V 6 bases and J 4 bases, with 7 bases left between them. There are 11 residues in the CDR3. The germline CDR1 and CDR2 sequences are DFQATT and SNEGSKA (reference sequence). DNA for the CDR3: TGCAGTGCCGCCAGGAAAAACATTCAGTACTTC. Encoded protein: CSAARKNIQYF.

The chain joins TRBV18 to TRBJ1-5; D not resolved. Trimming removed 6 bases from V and 4 bases from J, with 7 bases in between. There are 12 residues in the CDR3. Germline lookup yields CDR1 KGHSH and CDR2 LQKENI. CDR3 nucleotides: TGTGCCAGCTCTATTCTGAATCAGCCCCAGCATTTT. As protein: CASSILNQPQHF.

The chain employs TRBV7-2 and TRBJ1-4; D is perhaps TRBD1 (6 bases). Trimming removed 5 bases from V and 8 bases from J, with 9 bases in between. The CDR3 spans 12 residues. The germline V gene has CDR1 SGHTA and CDR2 FQGNSA. The CDR3 DNA reads TGTGCCAGCAGCGTAGACAGGGAAAAACTGTTTTTT. This translates into CASSVDREKLFF.

V gene TRBV5-1 combines with J gene TRBJ2-5; TRBD1 might be the D (5 bases). Germline CDR1 is SGHRS and CDR2 is YFSETQ. The CDR3 is made up of 15 amino acids. Trimming removed 3 bases from V and 4 bases from J, with 16 bases in between. The CDR3, as DNA: TGCGCCAGCAGCTCGGACCAGGGAAGGGGAGAGACCCAGTACTTC. This codes for CASSSDQGRGETQYF.

This clone was detected only a few times. The chain joins TRBV6-6 to TRBJ1-3; perhaps TRBD1 as D (5 bases). Trimming left V 2 bases short and J 0 bases short, with 8 bases between. Germline V gives CDR1 MNHNY, CDR2 SVGAGI (reference sequence). This CDR3 is built from 15 residues. Here the CDR3 reads CASSYDRASGNTIYF. The DNA for the CDR3 is TGTGCCAGCAGTTACGACAGAGCCTCTGGAAACACCATATATTTT.

This sequence joins TRBV6-1 and TRBJ2-7; a weak D match, TRBD2 (6 bases). This CDR3 comprises 13 residues. Germline CDR1 and CDR2: MNHNS and SASEGT. Trimming left V 8 bases short and J 8 bases short, with 19 bases between. The CDR3 protein is CASRFGGDVKQYF. CDR3 bases: TGTGCCAGCCGGTTTGGAGGGGACGTTAAGCAGTACTTC.

The rearrangement links TRBV29-1 to TRBJ2-1; 13 bases agree with TRBD2. V gave up 2 bases and J gave up 6 bases; unmatched junction bases: 7. Germline CDR1 reads SQVTM; CDR2 reads ANQGSEA. This CDR3 has 16 amino acids. The CDR3 loop reads CSVEPWTSGSFNEQFF. The CDR3 DNA follows: TGCAGCGTTGAACCGTGGACTAGCGGGAGTTTCAATGAGCAGTTCTTC.

This chain links TRBV27 with TRBJ1-5; D remains unclear. CDR1 MNHEY and CDR2 SMNVEV come from the germline V gene (reference sequence). The CDR3 spans 13 residues. Trimming took 6 bases from V and 5 from J, leaving 11 bases between them. CDR3 loop: CASRFPHHQPQHF. In DNA form, the CDR3 reads TGTGCCAGCAGGTTTCCCCATCATCAGCCCCAGCATTTT.

The V call is TRBV2, the J call TRBJ1-1, with unresolved D. Trimming cost V 5 bases and J 2 bases, with 12 bases left between them. The CDR3 length is 14 residues. The V gene's germline CDR1 is SNHLY and CDR2 FYNNEI. The CDR3 nucleotides are TGTGCCAGCAGTCCCGAGGAAGGAAACACTGAAGCTTTCTTT. Protein sequence: CASSPEEGNTEAFF.

Remarks on this clone: A read error may be the cause here, since a much bigger clone is one base away. The CDR3 spells CASSYPGQEGTDTQYF. The CDR3 DNA follows: TGTGCCAGCAGCTATCCGGGACAGGAAGGAACAGATACGCAGTATTTT. The chain employs TRBV13 and TRBJ2-3, with 8 bases matching TRBD1. Germline V gives CDR1 PRHDT, CDR2 FYEKMQ (reference sequence). V shed 4 bases, J shed 3 bases, and the junction held 9 bases outside the gene matches. The CDR3 runs to 16 residues.

The chain combines TRBV5-6 with TRBJ2-7; D may be TRBD2 (7 bases). Trimming took 7 bases from V and 2 from J, leaving 16 bases between them. CDR3 length: 14 residues. CDR1 SGHDT and CDR2 YYEEEE come from the germline V gene. The chain's CDR3 is CASRRGQLPYEQYF. DNA for the CDR3: TGTGCCAGCCGGCGGGGGCAGCTTCCCTACGAGCAGTACTTC. Variable domain in full (rest from reference TRBV5-6 and TRBJ2-7): DAGVTQSPTHLIKTRGQQVTLRCSPKSGHDTVSWYQQALGQGPQFIFQYYEEEERQRGNFPDRFSGHQFPNYSSELNVNALLLGDSALYLCASRRGQLPYEQYFGPGTRLTVT.

The chain carries TRBV6-1 and TRBJ1-1; D is uncertain. The V and J ends lost 2 bases and 9 bases respectively, with 16 bases between them. Germline V gene data show CDR1 as MNHNS and CDR2 as SASEGT. The CDR3 consists of 14 residues. The CDR3 loop is CASSESAARSKAFF. DNA for the CDR3: TGTGCCAGCAGTGAATCCGCGGCCCGCTCGAAAGCTTTCTTT.

The genes are TRBV10-1 and TRBJ2-7, with 15 bases matching TRBD2. The CDR3 covers 18 residues. Germline assignment: CDR1 WNHNN and CDR2 SYGVQD (reference sequence). After removal of 3 bases from V and 4 bases from J, the junction contained 10 bases not matched to a gene. The CDR3 region has the DNA TGCGCCAGCAGTGAAGGACTAGCGGGAGGGCCTCGGAAGTACGAGCAGTACTTC. Amino acids: CASSEGLAGGPRKYEQYF.

The chain combines TRBV9 with TRBJ1-4, with 9 bases fitting TRBD1. V lost 4 bases to trimming and J lost 5 bases; unmatched junction nucleotides: 9. The CDR3 consists of 16 residues. From germline, CDR1 is SGDLS and CDR2 YYNGEE. This CDR3 is CASSPYSGTGNEKLFF. CDR3 nucleotides: TGTGCCAGCAGCCCCTACTCCGGGACAGGGAATGAAAAACTGTTTTTT.

The rearrangement joins TRBV2 to TRBJ2-5, with 11 positions matching TRBD2. CDR1 SNHLY and CDR2 FYNNEI come from the germline V gene. This CDR3 has 14 amino acids. Trimming took 4 bases from V and 10 from J; bases not matched to a gene: 8. CDR3 sequence (DNA): TGTGCCAGCAGTGGGGGACTAGCGGCACGCCACCAGTACTTC. Residues: CASSGGLAARHQYF. Variable domain in full (rest from reference TRBV2 and TRBJ2-5): EPEVTQTPSHQVTQMGQEVILRCVPISNHLYFYWYRQILGQKVEFLVSFYNNEISEKSEIFDDQFSVERPDGSNFTLKIRSTKLEDSAMYFCASSGGLAARHQYFGPGTRLLVL.

The genes are TRBV2 and TRBJ2-6; 9 positions match TRBD1. V gave up 3 bases and J gave up 2 bases; unmatched junction bases: 5. CDR3 length: 17 amino acids. Germline V gives CDR1 SNHLY, CDR2 FYNNEI. The CDR3 DNA follows: TGTGCCAGCAGTGAGGGGACAGGGACAGCTGGGGCCAACGTCCTGACTTTC. Translating it yields CASSEGTGTAGANVLTF.

V is TRBV7-3 and J is TRBJ1-1; unclear D gene. V shed 1 base and J shed 6 bases, with 12 bases lying between them. Germline lookup yields CDR1 SGHTA and CDR2 FQGTGA. This CDR3 has 14 residues. CDR3 bases: TGTGCCAGCAGCTTAATGGGAGGTAGCCCTGAAGCTTTCTTT. This gives the protein CASSLMGGSPEAFF.

This chain links TRBV2 with TRBJ2-3, with 13 bases identical to TRBD2. This CDR3 spans 19 amino acids. The germline V gene has CDR1 SNHLY and CDR2 FYNNEI. V was clipped by 8 bases and J by 1 base; unmatched bases: 15. CDR3 sequence (DNA): TGTGCCAGCCTACCCTTACTAGCGGGGGGGCCTGTTGGCACAGATACGCAGTATTTT. Protein product: CASLPLLAGGPVGTDTQYF. The full variable domain, with the rest looked up from reference TRBV2 and TRBJ2-3, is EPEVTQTPSHQVTQMGQEVILRCVPISNHLYFYWYRQILGQKVEFLVSFYNNEISEKSEIFDDQFSVERPDGSNFTLKIRSTKLEDSAMYFCASLPLLAGGPVGTDTQYFGPGTRLTVL.

The J gene is TRBJ2-7, the V gene TRBV7-9; 12 positions match TRBD2. This CDR3 has 15 amino acids. J lost 4 bases, V lost 4 bases, and 5 bases had no gene match. Germline loops: CDR1 SEHNR, CDR2 FQNEAQ (reference sequence). The CDR3 DNA follows: TGTGCCAGCAGCTGGAGGACTAGCGGGGTTTACGAGCAGTACTTC. Amino acid sequence: CASSWRTSGVYEQYF.

This rearrangement joins TRBV5-4 to TRBJ2-1; TRBD2 matches at 9 bases. V gave up 0 bases and J gave up 5 bases; unmatched junction bases: 6. CDR1 is SGHNT and CDR2 is YYREEE in the germline V gene (reference sequence). This CDR3 is built from 16 residues. CDR3 DNA sequence: TGTGCCAGCAGCTTGGGGCTAGCGGGGACGAACAATGAGCAGTTCTTC. Translating it yields CASSLGLAGTNNEQFF.

The chain carries TRBV6-9 and TRBJ2-5; 8 nucleotides align to TRBD2. With 3 bases clipped from V and 1 base from J, the junction kept 4 bases outside the gene matches. The CDR3 totals 15 residues. Germline values: CDR1 MNHGY, CDR2 SVAAGI. The CDR3 region is CASSYSGGPQETQYF. The CDR3 nucleotides are TGTGCCAGCAGTTACAGCGGGGGCCCCCAAGAGACCCAGTACTTC.

This rearrangement joins TRBV18 to TRBJ2-1; no definite D call. The CDR3 sequence is 12 residues long. V shed 6 bases and J shed 7 bases, with 10 bases lying between them. Germline-derived CDR1 and CDR2 are KGHSH and LQKENI. CDR3 sequence: CASSSLENEQFF. DNA of the CDR3: TGTGCCAGCTCGTCGCTAGAGAATGAGCAGTTCTTC.